This passage covers 13 T cell receptor beta chains from one sample sequenced in a study of T cell responses to AZD1222 COVID-19 vaccine. Sequenced by immunoSEQ multiplex PCR; TCRdb stores in-frame clones only, minus some. The table lists under 120,000 clones, about 93% of them singletons. The sequencing used peripheral blood, collected on day 0 of AZD1222 vaccination. The receptor source for this set is an adult in good health.

V and J are TRBV25-1 and TRBJ1-2, with D tentatively TRBD1 (5 bases). CDR3 size: 13 residues. V was shortened by 4 bases and J by 7 bases, with 13 bases between the two germline ends. Germline V CDR1 and CDR2: MGHDK, SYGVNS. CDR3 nucleotide sequence: TGTGCCAGCAGTGGACCTCTGACAGCTGGCTACACCTTC. Encoded protein: CASSGPLTAGYTF.

The V and J genes are TRBV9 and TRBJ1-4; 7 bases align to TRBD1. The CDR3 sequence is 15 residues long. Trimming cost V 0 bases and J 7 bases; bases outside gene matches: 6. The germline gives CDR1 SGDLS, CDR2 YYNGEE. CDR3 loop: CASSVEGARSEKLFF. CDR3 coding DNA: TGTGCCAGCAGCGTAGAGGGGGCCCGGAGTGAAAAACTGTTTTTT.

The J gene is TRBJ1-1, the V gene TRBV2; 7 bases line up with TRBD1. The CDR3 has 14 amino acids. Per germline, CDR1 SNHLY and CDR2 FYNNEI. The V segment lost 6 bases and the J segment 0 bases; nucleotides outside the gene matches: 4. The CDR3 loop is CASRRQGLNTEAFF. CDR3 nucleotides: TGTGCCAGCAGGAGACAGGGTCTGAACACTGAAGCTTTCTTT.

On this clone itself: Other DNA sequences in the same sample also yield this CDR3. V is TRBV5-1 and J is TRBJ2-1, with D perhaps matching TRBD2 (5 bases). The CDR3 consists of 16 residues. The germline gives CDR1 SGHRS, CDR2 YFSETQ. Trimming cost V 0 bases and J 0 bases, with 10 bases left between them. Written as DNA, the CDR3 is TGCGCCAGCAGCTTGGTAGCGCAGAGCTCCTACAATGAGCAGTTCTTC. It specifies CASSLVAQSSYNEQFF.

J is TRBJ1-1 and V is TRBV6-5, with 7 bases identical to TRBD1. CDR1 and CDR2 (germline): MNHEY, SVGAGI. This CDR3 comprises 14 residues. V was clipped by 6 bases and J by 5 bases; unmatched bases: 9. The CDR3 loop is CASSASQGGTEAFF. The CDR3 nucleotides are TGTGCCAGCAGCGCAAGCCAGGGGGGGACTGAAGCTTTCTTT.

The chain employs TRBV11-2 and TRBJ2-7; perhaps TRBD1 as D (6 bases). CDR1 is SGHAT, CDR2 FQNNGV, per germline. The V and J ends lost 1 base and 1 base respectively, with 14 bases between them. The CDR3 is made up of 16 amino acids. The CDR3 coding sequence is TGTGCCAGCAGCTTAGTCGAGACAGGATCTTCCTACGAGCAGTACTTC. Amino acid sequence: CASSLVETGSSYEQYF.

This chain joins TRBV28 and TRBJ2-1; 12 bases line up with TRBD2. CDR1 is MDHEN, CDR2 SYDVKM, per germline. The CDR3 consists of 14 residues. Trimming took 8 bases from V and 3 from J; bases not matched to a gene: 2. The CDR3 nucleotides are TGTGCCAGCCGGGGACTAGCGGGCTACAATGAGCAGTTCTTC. Protein product: CASRGLAGYNEQFF.

J is TRBJ1-1 and V is TRBV20-1, with D uncertain. The CDR3 sequence is 11 residues long. V gave up 2 bases and J gave up 5 bases, with 6 bases separating them. Germline V gives CDR1 DFQATT, CDR2 SNEGSKA (reference sequence). The CDR3 DNA sequence: TGCAGTGCTAGACTGGGGACTGAAGCTTTCTTT. Its protein product is CSARLGTEAFF.

The rearrangement uses TRBV11-2 and TRBJ2-5; tentative D call: TRBD2 (5 bases). V was pared by 2 bases and J by 4 bases, with 14 bases between. This CDR3 has 15 residues. Per germline, CDR1 SGHAT and CDR2 FQNNGV. DNA of the CDR3: TGTGCCAGCAGCTTATACGGTCGGGGAGTAGAGACCCAGTACTTC. This sequence encodes CASSLYGRGVETQYF.

The chain has TRBV2 and TRBJ1-5, with D unresolved. The length of the CDR3 is 14 residues. Germline CDR1 and CDR2: SNHLY and FYNNEI. The V end lost 3 bases, the J end lost 7 bases, and 13 bases lay between the germline ends. The CDR3 loop reads CASSERLVRQPQHF. CDR3 nucleotides: TGTGCCAGCAGTGAGCGTCTCGTCCGGCAGCCCCAGCATTTT. Supplemented by reference TRBV2 and TRBJ1-5, the full variable domain reads EPEVTQTPSHQVTQMGQEVILRCVPISNHLYFYWYRQILGQKVEFLVSFYNNEISEKSEIFDDQFSVERPDGSNFTLKIRSTKLEDSAMYFCASSERLVRQPQHFGDGTRLSIL.

This sequence joins TRBV14 and TRBJ2-7; tentative D call: TRBD2 (5 bases). This CDR3 spans 16 amino acids. V was shortened by 3 bases and J by 0 bases, with 15 bases between the two germline ends. Germline V gene sequence: CDR1 SGHDN, CDR2 FVKESK. This CDR3 is CASSQEAGLSSYEQYF. CDR3 in DNA: TGTGCCAGCAGCCAGGAGGCAGGACTGAGCTCCTACGAGCAGTACTTC. Looking up the rest from reference TRBV14 and TRBJ2-7 gives the full variable domain: EAGVTQFPSHSVIEKGQTVTLRCDPISGHDNLYWYRRVMGKEIKFLLHFVKESKQDESGMPNNRFLAERTGGTYSTLKVQPAELEDSGVYFCASSQEAGLSSYEQYFGPGTRLTVT.

The CDR3 here is CASSLAGGDQPQHF. The CDR3 DNA sequence: TGTGCCAGCAGCCTTGCGGGTGGCGATCAGCCCCAGCATTTT. The chain is built from TRBV13 and TRBJ1-5; D gene unclear. The germline V gene has CDR1 PRHDT and CDR2 FYEKMQ (reference sequence). The V gene lost 5 bases and the J gene lost 5 bases, with 13 bases spanning the gap. The CDR3 extends over 14 amino acids.

This clone was picked up one time. V and J are TRBV19 and TRBJ1-2; no firm D call. Trimming cost V 4 bases and J 2 bases, with 11 bases left between them. CDR1 is LNHDA and CDR2 is SQIVND in the germline V gene (reference sequence). The CDR3 runs 14 residues. The CDR3 here is CASSTTRLNYGYTF. The CDR3 DNA follows: TGTGCCAGTAGTACGACTCGGTTGAACTATGGCTACACCTTC.